The source of this T cell receptor beta chain is a study of shared clonotypes between healthy human individuals. Data came from immunoSEQ multiplex PCR; TCRdb stores just in-frame clones and leaves some out. Among about 490,000 clones listed, around 73% were seen once. To note about this clone: Its antigen is undetermined.

The CDR3 is made up of 13 amino acids. Germline V gives CDR1 KGHSH, CDR2 LQKENI. V was pared by 3 bases and J by 8 bases, with 10 bases between. Study-level points and caveats: Few donors restricted represented genetic and exposure-history diversity.

This TCR was recovered from a woman aged 35 to 49 in good health. Some clones in this sample may be carry-over from other donors' samples. The chain is built from TRBV18 and TRBJ2-2; D ambiguous. The material sequenced was PBMCs. CDR3 sequence reads: CASSPGVSGELFF. The CDR3 DNA follows: TGTGCCAGCTCACCTGGGGTATCGGGGGAGCTGTTTTTT.